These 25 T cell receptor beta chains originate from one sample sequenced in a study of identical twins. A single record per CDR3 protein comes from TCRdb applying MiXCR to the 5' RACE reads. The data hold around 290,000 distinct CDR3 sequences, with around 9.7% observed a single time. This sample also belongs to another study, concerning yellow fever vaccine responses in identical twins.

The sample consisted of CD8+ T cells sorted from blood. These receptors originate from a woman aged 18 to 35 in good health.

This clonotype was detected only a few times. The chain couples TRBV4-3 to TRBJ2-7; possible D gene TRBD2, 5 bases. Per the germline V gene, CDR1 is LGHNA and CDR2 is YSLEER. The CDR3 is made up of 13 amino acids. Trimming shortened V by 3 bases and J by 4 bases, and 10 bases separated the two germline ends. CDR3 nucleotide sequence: TGCGCCAGCAGCCAGCGGACTGATTACGAGCAGTACTTC. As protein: CASSQRTDYEQYF.

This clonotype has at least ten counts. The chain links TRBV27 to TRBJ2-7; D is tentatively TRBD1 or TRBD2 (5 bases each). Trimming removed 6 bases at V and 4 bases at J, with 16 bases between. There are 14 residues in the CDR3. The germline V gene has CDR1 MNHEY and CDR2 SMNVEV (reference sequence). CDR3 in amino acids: CASSPSGRLYEQYF. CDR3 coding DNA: TGTGCCAGCAGCCCCTCGGGACGGCTTTACGAGCAGTACTTC.

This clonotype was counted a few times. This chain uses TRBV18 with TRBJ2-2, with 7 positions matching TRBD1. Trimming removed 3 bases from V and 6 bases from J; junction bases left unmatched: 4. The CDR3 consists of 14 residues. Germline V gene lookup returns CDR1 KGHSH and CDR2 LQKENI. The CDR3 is CASSPGQLAGELFF. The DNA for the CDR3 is TGTGCCAGCTCACCGGGACAGTTGGCCGGGGAGCTGTTTTTT.

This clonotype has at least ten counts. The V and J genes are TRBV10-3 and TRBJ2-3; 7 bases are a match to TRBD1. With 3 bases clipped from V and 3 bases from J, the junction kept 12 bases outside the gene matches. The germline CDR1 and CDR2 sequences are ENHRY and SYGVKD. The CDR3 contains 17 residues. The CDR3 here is CAISDIQGIPATDTQYF. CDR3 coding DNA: TGTGCCATCAGTGACATACAGGGGATCCCTGCGACAGATACGCAGTATTTT.

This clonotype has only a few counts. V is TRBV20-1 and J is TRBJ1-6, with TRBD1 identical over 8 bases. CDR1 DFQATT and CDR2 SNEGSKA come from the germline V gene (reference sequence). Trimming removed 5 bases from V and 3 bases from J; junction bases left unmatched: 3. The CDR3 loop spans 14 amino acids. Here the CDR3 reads CSAEDRVYNSPLHF. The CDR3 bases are TGCAGTGCTGAGGACAGGGTCTATAATTCACCCCTCCACTTT.

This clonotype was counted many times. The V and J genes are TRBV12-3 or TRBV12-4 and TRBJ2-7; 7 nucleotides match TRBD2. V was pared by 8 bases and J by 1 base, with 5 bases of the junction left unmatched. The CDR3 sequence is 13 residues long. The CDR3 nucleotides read TGTGCCAGCCGCCCGGGAGGATCCTACGAGCAGTACTTC. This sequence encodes CASRPGGSYEQYF.

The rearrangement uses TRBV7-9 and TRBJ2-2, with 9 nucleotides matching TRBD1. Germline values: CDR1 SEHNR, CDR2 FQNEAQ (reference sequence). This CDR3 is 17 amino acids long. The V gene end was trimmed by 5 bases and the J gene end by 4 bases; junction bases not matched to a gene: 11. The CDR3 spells CASSRLPGQGTTGELFF. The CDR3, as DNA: TGTGCCAGCAGCAGACTGCCGGGACAGGGTACCACCGGGGAGCTGTTTTTT.

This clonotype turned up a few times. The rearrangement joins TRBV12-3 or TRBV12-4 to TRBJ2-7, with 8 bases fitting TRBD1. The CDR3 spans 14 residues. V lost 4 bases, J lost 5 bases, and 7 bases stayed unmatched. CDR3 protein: CASSSTGDEDEQYF. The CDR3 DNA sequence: TGTGCCAGCAGTTCGACAGGGGACGAAGACGAGCAGTACTTC.

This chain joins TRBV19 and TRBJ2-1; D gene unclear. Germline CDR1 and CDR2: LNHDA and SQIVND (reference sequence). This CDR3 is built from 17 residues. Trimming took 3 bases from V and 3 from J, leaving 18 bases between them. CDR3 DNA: TGTGCCAGTAGTATCTCCTCTTATGCCCTGGACTACAATGAGCAGTTCTTC. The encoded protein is CASSISSYALDYNEQFF.

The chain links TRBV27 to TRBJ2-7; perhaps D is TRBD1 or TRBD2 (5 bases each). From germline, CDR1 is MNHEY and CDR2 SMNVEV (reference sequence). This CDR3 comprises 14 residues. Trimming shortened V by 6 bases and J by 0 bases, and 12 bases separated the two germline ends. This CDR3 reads CASRIQGPSYEQYF. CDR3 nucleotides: TGTGCCAGCAGAATTCAGGGACCCTCCTACGAGCAGTACTTC.

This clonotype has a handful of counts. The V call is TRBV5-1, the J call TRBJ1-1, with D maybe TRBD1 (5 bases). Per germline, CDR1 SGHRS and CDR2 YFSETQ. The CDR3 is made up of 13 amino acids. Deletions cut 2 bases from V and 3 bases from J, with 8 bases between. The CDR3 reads CASSLDRYTEAFF. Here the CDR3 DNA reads TGCGCCAGCAGCTTAGACAGATACACTGAAGCTTTCTTT.

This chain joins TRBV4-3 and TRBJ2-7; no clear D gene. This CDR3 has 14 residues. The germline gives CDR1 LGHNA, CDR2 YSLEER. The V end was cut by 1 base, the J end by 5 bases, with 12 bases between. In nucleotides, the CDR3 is TGCGCCAGCAGCCAAGTGATTTTAGGAAACGAGCAGTACTTC. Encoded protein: CASSQVILGNEQYF.

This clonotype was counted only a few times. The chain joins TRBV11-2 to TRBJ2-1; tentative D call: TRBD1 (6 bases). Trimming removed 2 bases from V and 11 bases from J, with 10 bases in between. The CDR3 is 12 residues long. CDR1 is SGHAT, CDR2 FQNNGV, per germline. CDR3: CASSLSGTQQFF. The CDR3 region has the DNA TGTGCCAGCAGCTTATCGGGGACACAGCAGTTCTTC.

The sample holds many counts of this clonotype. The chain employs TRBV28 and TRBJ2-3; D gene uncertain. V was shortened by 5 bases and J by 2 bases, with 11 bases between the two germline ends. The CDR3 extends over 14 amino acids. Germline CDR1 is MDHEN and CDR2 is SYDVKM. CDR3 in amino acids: CASSLQLITDTQYF. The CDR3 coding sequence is TGTGCCAGCAGTCTACAGTTAATCACAGATACGCAGTATTTT.

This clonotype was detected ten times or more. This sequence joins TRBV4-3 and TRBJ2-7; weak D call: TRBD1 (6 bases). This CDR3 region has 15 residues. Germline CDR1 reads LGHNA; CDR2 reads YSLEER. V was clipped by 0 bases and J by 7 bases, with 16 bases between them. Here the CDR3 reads CASSQEGTGSGEQYF. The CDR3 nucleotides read TGCGCCAGCAGCCAAGAAGGAACAGGGAGTGGGGAGCAGTACTTC.

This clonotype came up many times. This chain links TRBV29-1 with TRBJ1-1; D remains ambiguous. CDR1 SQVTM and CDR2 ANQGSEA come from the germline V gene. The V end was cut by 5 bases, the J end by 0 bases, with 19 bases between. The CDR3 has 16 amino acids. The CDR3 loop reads CSVRRAVSAMNTEAFF. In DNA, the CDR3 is TGCAGCGTTCGTCGGGCAGTCTCCGCCATGAACACTGAAGCTTTCTTT.

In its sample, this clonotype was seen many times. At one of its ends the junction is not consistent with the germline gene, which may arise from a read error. The CDR3 coding sequence is TGTGCCAGCAGCTTAGAACAAACCGGTCCAGGGACTTTT. It translates to CASSLEQTGPGTF. The V and J genes are TRBV7-9 and TRBJ2-3; either TRBD1 or TRBD2 may supply D (5 bases each). The CDR3 covers 13 residues. Germline V gives CDR1 SEHNR, CDR2 FQNEAQ (reference sequence).

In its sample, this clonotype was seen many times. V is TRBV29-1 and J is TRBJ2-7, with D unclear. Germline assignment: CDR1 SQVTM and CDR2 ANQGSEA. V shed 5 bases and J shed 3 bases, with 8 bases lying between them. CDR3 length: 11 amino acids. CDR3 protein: CSVSGLYEQYF. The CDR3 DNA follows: TGCAGCGTTTCGGGTCTCTACGAGCAGTACTTC.

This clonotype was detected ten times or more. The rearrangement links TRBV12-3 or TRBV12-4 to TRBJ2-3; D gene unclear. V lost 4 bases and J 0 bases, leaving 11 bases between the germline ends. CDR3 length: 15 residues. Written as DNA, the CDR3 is TGTGCCAGCAGTTCGGGTGTCTCTAGCACAGATACGCAGTATTTT. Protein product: CASSSGVSSTDTQYF.

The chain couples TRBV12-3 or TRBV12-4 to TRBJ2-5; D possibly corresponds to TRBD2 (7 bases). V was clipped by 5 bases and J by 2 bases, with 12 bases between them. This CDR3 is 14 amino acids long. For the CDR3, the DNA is TGTGCCAGCAGTGAGGGGGGGGGTCAAGAGACCCAGTACTTC. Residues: CASSEGGGQETQYF.

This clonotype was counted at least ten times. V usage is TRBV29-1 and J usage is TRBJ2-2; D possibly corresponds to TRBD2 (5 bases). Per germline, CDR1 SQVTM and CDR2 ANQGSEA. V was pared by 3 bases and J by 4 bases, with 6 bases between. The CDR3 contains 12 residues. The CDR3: CSVDGLTGELFF. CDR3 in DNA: TGCAGCGTTGACGGACTCACCGGGGAGCTGTTTTTT.

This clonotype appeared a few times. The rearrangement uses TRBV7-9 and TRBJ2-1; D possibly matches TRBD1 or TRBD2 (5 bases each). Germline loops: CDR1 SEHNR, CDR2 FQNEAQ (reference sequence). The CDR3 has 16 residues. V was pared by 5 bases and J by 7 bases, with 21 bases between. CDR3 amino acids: CASSPPIGGEWNEQFF. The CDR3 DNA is TGTGCCAGCAGCCCCCCCATTGGGGGAGAGTGGAATGAGCAGTTCTTC.

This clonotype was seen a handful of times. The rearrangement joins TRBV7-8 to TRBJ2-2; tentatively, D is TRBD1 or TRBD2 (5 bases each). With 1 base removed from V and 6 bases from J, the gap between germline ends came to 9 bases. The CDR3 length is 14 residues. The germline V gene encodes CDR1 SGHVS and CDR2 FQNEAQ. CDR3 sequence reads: CASSLDQGAGELFF. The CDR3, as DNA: TGTGCCAGCAGCTTAGATCAGGGAGCCGGGGAGCTGTTTTTT.

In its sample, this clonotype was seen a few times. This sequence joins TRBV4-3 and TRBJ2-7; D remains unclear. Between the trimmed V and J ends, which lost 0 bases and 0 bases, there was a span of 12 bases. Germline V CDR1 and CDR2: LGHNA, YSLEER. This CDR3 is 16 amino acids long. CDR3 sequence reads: CASSQDRGQRSYEQYF. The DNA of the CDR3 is TGCGCCAGCAGCCAAGATCGCGGTCAGCGCTCCTACGAGCAGTACTTC.

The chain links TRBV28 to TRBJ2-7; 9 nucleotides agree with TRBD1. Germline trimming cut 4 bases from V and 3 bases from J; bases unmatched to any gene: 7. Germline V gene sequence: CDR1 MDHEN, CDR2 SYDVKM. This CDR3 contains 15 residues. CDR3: CASSYLGTGLYEQYF. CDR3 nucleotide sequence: TGTGCCAGCAGTTACCTTGGGACAGGGCTCTACGAGCAGTACTTC.